The 27 T cell receptor beta chains reported below all come from one sample, sequenced in a study of shared clonotypes between healthy human individuals. The data were produced by immunoSEQ multiplex PCR, yet TCRdb's version contains in-frame clones alone and is incomplete. The sample yields 2 million to 3 million clones, approximately 94% seen once. The sequenced sample consisted of naive CD4+ T cells from PBMCs. The subset: CD45RA+ positively selected. The receptors here all came from a man in his late teens or twenties in good health. Some clones in this sample may be carry-over from other donors' samples.

The chain joins TRBV9 to TRBJ2-7; tentatively, D is TRBD1 or TRBD2 (5 bases each). CDR1 SGDLS and CDR2 YYNGEE come from the germline V gene. V lost 8 bases, J lost 2 bases, and 14 bases lay in between. This CDR3 is 13 amino acids long. For the CDR3, the DNA is TGTGCCAGTTCGGGGCCGAGCACCTACGAGCAGTACTTC. Translation gives CASSGPSTYEQYF.

The chain employs TRBV18 and TRBJ2-7; the match to TRBD1 covers 7 bases. V shed 6 bases and J 0 bases; nucleotides not matched to a gene: 8. Per germline, CDR1 KGHSH and CDR2 LQKENI. The CDR3 runs to 15 residues. This CDR3 is CASSVGQASSYEQYF. The CDR3 region has the DNA TGTGCCAGCTCGGTCGGACAGGCGAGCTCCTACGAGCAGTACTTC. Based on the CDR3 plus reference TRBV18 and TRBJ2-7, the full variable domain is NAGVMQNPRHLVRRRGQEARLRCSPMKGHSHVYWYRQLPEEGLKFMVYLQKENIIDESGMPKERFSAEFPKEGPSILRIQQVVRGDSAAYFCASSVGQASSYEQYFGPGTRLTVT.

Turning to this clone: The junction shows a germline mismatch at one end, possibly a read error. The rearrangement links TRBV7-8 to TRBJ2-7, with TRBD1 identical over 9 bases. The germline V gene has CDR1 SGHVS and CDR2 FQNEAQ. The CDR3 contains 14 residues. The CDR3 sequence: CASSWDRVPDEQYF. Here the CDR3 DNA reads TGTGCCAGTAGCTGGGACAGGGTACCGGACGAGCAGTACTTC.

The chain combines TRBV30 with TRBJ2-5; D gene unclear. CDR3 size: 11 residues. V lost 3 bases to trimming and J lost 1 base, with 3 bases between them. In germline, CDR1 is GTSNPN, CDR2 SVGIG (reference sequence). CDR3 sequence reads: CAWRAQETQYF. The CDR3 bases are TGTGCCTGGAGGGCCCAAGAGACCCAGTACTTC.

J is TRBJ1-1 and V is TRBV5-6; a possible D gene is TRBD1 (5 bases). CDR1 and CDR2 from the germline V gene are SGHDT and YYEEEE. The CDR3 covers 14 residues. The V and J ends lost 4 bases and 7 bases respectively, with 17 bases between them. As DNA, the CDR3 is TGTGCCAGCAGCCACTCCGCCGGGGCTGGTGAAGCTTTCTTT. Translation gives CASSHSAGAGEAFF.

This clone was detected only once. The J gene is TRBJ2-3, the V gene TRBV2; D unclear. Germline V gives CDR1 SNHLY, CDR2 FYNNEI. The CDR3 has 14 amino acids. Trimming took 3 bases from V and 5 from J, leaving 12 bases between them. In nucleotides, the CDR3 is TGTGCCAGCAGTGAGTCCCCGACCCGAGATACGCAGTATTTT. Residues: CASSESPTRDTQYF.

The chain uses TRBV2 and TRBJ2-2, with 7 nucleotides matching TRBD2. V lost 4 bases and J lost 2; bases outside the gene matches: 7. The germline V gene has CDR1 SNHLY and CDR2 FYNNEI. CDR3 length: 16 residues. The CDR3 sequence: CASSVAGRKNTGELFF. CDR3 nucleotide sequence: TGTGCCAGCAGTGTAGCGGGCAGGAAAAACACCGGGGAGCTGTTTTTT.

V usage is TRBV9 and J usage is TRBJ2-3, with D possibly called TRBD1 or TRBD2 (5 bases each). The V gene's germline CDR1 is SGDLS and CDR2 YYNGEE. This CDR3 spans 15 amino acids. Trimming took 1 base from V and 2 from J, leaving 11 bases between them. The CDR3 nucleotides read TGTGCCAGCAGCGTAAGGGGCGGGTTCACAGATACGCAGTATTTT. Amino acid sequence: CASSVRGGFTDTQYF.

This rearrangement joins TRBV28 to TRBJ2-1; tentatively, D is TRBD1 or TRBD2 (6 bases each). Germline-derived CDR1 and CDR2 are MDHEN and SYDVKM. The CDR3 covers 12 residues. V was clipped by 6 bases and J by 8 bases, with 11 bases between them. The CDR3 region is CASRRGDYEQFF. Here the CDR3 DNA reads TGTGCCAGCAGGAGGGGGGATTATGAGCAGTTCTTC.

The V gene is TRBV11-2, the J gene TRBJ1-2; 8 nucleotides line up with TRBD1. This CDR3 contains 16 residues. Germline-derived CDR1 and CDR2 are SGHAT and FQNNGV. J was trimmed by 8 bases and V by 5 bases; bases with no gene match: 16. This CDR3 is CASSDVSGGRREGYTF. The CDR3 DNA sequence: TGTGCCAGCAGCGATGTGTCAGGGGGCCGCCGCGAGGGCTACACCTTC.

Turning to this clone: Distinct nucleotide sequences in the sample also encode this CDR3. The V and J genes are TRBV28 and TRBJ2-7; D is perhaps TRBD2 (5 bases). Per germline, CDR1 MDHEN and CDR2 SYDVKM. CDR3 size: 13 residues. Trimming removed 2 bases from V and 0 bases from J, with 5 bases in between. The DNA for the CDR3 is TGTGCCAGCAGTTTAGAGGGCTCCTACGAGCAGTACTTC. It is translated as CASSLEGSYEQYF. Using reference TRBV28 and TRBJ2-7 for the parts outside the CDR3, the full variable domain is DVKVTQSSRYLVKRTGEKVFLECVQDMDHENMFWYRQDPGLGLRLIYFSYDVKMKEKGDIPEGYSVSREKKERFSLILESASTNQTSMYLCASSLEGSYEQYFGPGTRLTVT.

A few counts support this clone. Other DNA sequences in the sample encode the same CDR3. The chain combines TRBV18 with TRBJ2-7, with TRBD2 matching over 15 bases. Losses at the gene ends were 4 bases for V and 4 bases for J; bases not matched to a gene: 2. The CDR3 loop spans 15 amino acids. From germline, CDR1 is KGHSH and CDR2 LQKENI. Here the CDR3 DNA reads TGTGCCAGCTCACAAGGACTAGCGGGAGGGTACGAGCAGTACTTC. This gives the protein CASSQGLAGGYEQYF.

V gene TRBV5-1 combines with J gene TRBJ1-1; possible D gene TRBD1, 6 bases. V gave up 3 bases and J gave up 0 bases, with 12 bases separating them. The length of the CDR3 is 15 residues. Per the germline V gene, CDR1 is SGHRS and CDR2 is YFSETQ. The CDR3 region is CASSWTALLNTEAFF. As DNA, the CDR3 is TGCGCCAGCAGCTGGACAGCGCTCTTGAACACTGAAGCTTTCTTT.

A note on this clone: The sample contains more than one DNA sequence encoding this CDR3. The rearrangement uses TRBV19 and TRBJ2-7; the match to TRBD2 covers 7 bases. CDR1 and CDR2 from the germline V gene are LNHDA and SQIVND (reference sequence). The CDR3 contains 14 residues. V lost 1 base to trimming and J lost 2 bases; unmatched junction nucleotides: 2. CDR3: CASSIAGGPYEQYF. As DNA, the CDR3 is TGTGCCAGTAGTATAGCGGGAGGCCCCTACGAGCAGTACTTC.

The chain has TRBV5-6 and TRBJ2-3; 12 bases are a match to TRBD2. This CDR3 comprises 17 residues. Trimming at V came to 0 bases and at J to 5 bases, leaving 7 bases not matched to a gene. Germline-derived CDR1 and CDR2 are SGHDT and YYEEEE. The CDR3 spells CASSLGGEGLAGDTQYF. DNA of the CDR3: TGTGCCAGCAGCTTGGGGGGAGAGGGACTAGCGGGAGATACGCAGTATTTT.

The chain is built from TRBV28 and TRBJ2-1, with TRBD2 matching 15 bases. Germline-derived CDR1 and CDR2 are MDHEN and SYDVKM. The CDR3 contains 17 residues. With V trimmed by 4 bases and J by 10 bases, 11 bases remained unmatched. The CDR3 region is CASSSPRTSGRGGEQFF. In DNA form, the CDR3 reads TGTGCCAGCAGTTCCCCGAGGACTAGCGGGAGGGGTGGCGAGCAGTTCTTC. Full variable domain (rest looked up from reference TRBV28 and TRBJ2-1): DVKVTQSSRYLVKRTGEKVFLECVQDMDHENMFWYRQDPGLGLRLIYFSYDVKMKEKGDIPEGYSVSREKKERFSLILESASTNQTSMYLCASSSPRTSGRGGEQFFGPGTRLTVL.

The chain recombines TRBV5-1 with TRBJ2-1; the D call may be TRBD1 or TRBD2 (5 bases each). V gave up 3 bases and J gave up 5 bases, with 27 bases separating them. This CDR3 comprises 19 residues. Germline V CDR1 and CDR2: SGHRS, YFSETQ. The CDR3 sequence: CASSWGPVTGRHFDNEQFF. DNA of the CDR3: TGCGCCAGCAGCTGGGGACCAGTTACGGGACGGCACTTTGACAATGAGCAGTTCTTC.

CDR3 bases: TGCGCCAGCAGCCAGCGGGAGGAGGGGATGCATGGCTACACCTTC. Its protein is CASSQREEGMHGYTF. V is TRBV4-1 and J is TRBJ1-2; a possible D gene is TRBD1 (5 bases). The V and J ends lost 3 bases and 6 bases respectively, with 17 bases between them. The V gene's germline CDR1 is MGHRA and CDR2 YSYEKL. The CDR3 extends over 15 amino acids.

The J gene is TRBJ2-1, the V gene TRBV7-9; 9 bases are a match to TRBD2. The V gene's germline CDR1 is SEHNR and CDR2 FQNEAQ (reference sequence). The CDR3 is made up of 18 amino acids. With 1 base clipped from V and 8 bases from J, the junction kept 15 bases outside the gene matches. The CDR3 here is CASSLVQWVAGDADEQFF. In DNA, the CDR3 is TGTGCCAGCAGCTTAGTTCAATGGGTAGCGGGAGATGCGGATGAGCAGTTCTTC.

The V call is TRBV5-6, the J call TRBJ2-7; D is unresolved. Germline loops: CDR1 SGHDT, CDR2 YYEEEE. V lost 2 bases and J lost 5, with 14 bases in between. The CDR3 covers 14 residues. Here the CDR3 DNA reads TGTGCCAGCAGCTTCCGGCCTGGTAGGAACGAGCAGTACTTC. This gives the protein CASSFRPGRNEQYF.

The J gene is TRBJ2-1, the V gene TRBV2; TRBD2 aligns across 9 bases. The CDR3 has 14 residues. Germline V lookup: CDR1 SNHLY, CDR2 FYNNEI. V trimming: 7 bases; J trimming: 4 bases; junction bases outside the gene matches: 5. The CDR3, as DNA: TGTGCCAGCATATCTAGCGGGATTTACAATGAGCAGTTCTTC. It encodes CASISSGIYNEQFF.

The rearrangement links TRBV6-5 to TRBJ1-2; D ambiguous. V dropped 0 bases and J dropped 0 bases, with 8 bases sitting between them. CDR3 length equals 15 residues. Germline assignment: CDR1 MNHEY and CDR2 SVGAGI. The CDR3 loop reads CASSYSRSANYGYTF. In DNA, the CDR3 is TGTGCCAGCAGTTACTCAAGGTCGGCTAACTATGGCTACACCTTC.

The rearrangement links TRBV5-1 to TRBJ2-7; 9 positions agree with TRBD1. CDR3 length: 15 amino acids. CDR1 is SGHRS and CDR2 is YFSETQ in the germline V gene. V was clipped by 0 bases and J by 5 bases; unmatched bases: 6. As DNA, the CDR3 is TGCGCCAGCAGCTTGGGCTCCGGGACAGGGAACGAGCAGTACTTC. This gives the protein CASSLGSGTGNEQYF.

The V gene is TRBV6-5, the J gene TRBJ1-4; the D is unclear. Germline values: CDR1 MNHEY, CDR2 SVGAGI. Trimming cost V 6 bases and J 11 bases, with 16 bases left between them. The CDR3 covers 13 residues. The chain's CDR3 is CASSPGWGQKLFF. The CDR3 DNA is TGTGCCAGCAGCCCGGGCTGGGGTCAGAAACTGTTTTTT.

The V gene is TRBV14, the J gene TRBJ2-7; no definite D call. This CDR3 has 11 residues. The germline gives CDR1 SGHDN, CDR2 FVKESK. Deletions cut 1 base from V and 8 bases from J, with 6 bases between. This CDR3 reads CASSQANQQYF. The CDR3, as DNA: TGTGCCAGCAGCCAAGCTAATCAGCAGTACTTC.

Points on this clone: Other nucleotide sequences in the sample specify the same CDR3. This rearrangement joins TRBV5-1 to TRBJ2-5; D is possibly TRBD2 (5 bases). The CDR3 runs to 13 residues. The germline V gene has CDR1 SGHRS and CDR2 YFSETQ. The ends were cut back, 0 bases at V and 5 bases at J, with 8 bases in the middle. The CDR3 reads CASSLGGGETQYF. In nucleotides, the CDR3 is TGCGCCAGCAGCTTGGGCGGAGGCGAGACCCAGTACTTC.

This clone was recorded once. The chain has TRBV11-2 and TRBJ2-2, with D possibly being TRBD1 (5 bases). V was pared by 6 bases and J by 9 bases, with 11 bases between. Germline CDR1 and CDR2: SGHAT and FQNNGV. The CDR3 covers 12 residues. The CDR3, as DNA: TGTGCCAGCAGACCCCAGGGCAGGGAGCTGTTTTTT. This gives the protein CASRPQGRELFF.